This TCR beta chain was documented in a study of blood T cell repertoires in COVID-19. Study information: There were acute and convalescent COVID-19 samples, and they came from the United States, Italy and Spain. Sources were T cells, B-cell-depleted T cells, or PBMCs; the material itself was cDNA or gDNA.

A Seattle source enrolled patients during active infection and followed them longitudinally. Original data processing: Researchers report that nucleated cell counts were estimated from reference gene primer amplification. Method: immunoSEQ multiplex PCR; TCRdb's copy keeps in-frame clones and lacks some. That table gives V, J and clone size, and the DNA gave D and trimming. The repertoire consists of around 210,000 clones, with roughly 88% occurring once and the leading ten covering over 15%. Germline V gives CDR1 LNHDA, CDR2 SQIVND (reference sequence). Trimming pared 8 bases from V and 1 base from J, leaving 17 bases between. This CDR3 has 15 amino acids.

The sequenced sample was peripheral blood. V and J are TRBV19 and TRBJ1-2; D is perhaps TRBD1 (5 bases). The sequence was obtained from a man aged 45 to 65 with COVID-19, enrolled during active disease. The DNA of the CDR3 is TGTGCCAGTCGACAACCAACAGGTTATAACTATGGCTACACCTTC. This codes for CASRQPTGYNYGYTF. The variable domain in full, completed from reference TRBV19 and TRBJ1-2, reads DGGITQSPKYLFRKEGQNVTLSCEQNLNHDAMYWYRQDPGQGLRLIYYSQIVNDFQKGDIAEGYSVSREKKESFPLTVTSAQKNPTAFYLCASRQPTGYNYGYTFGSGTRLTVV.